The source of this T cell receptor beta chain is a study of CD8 T cells in ankylosing spondylitis. Study-wide results and caveats: Characteristic of ankylosing spondylitis blood, it appeared, was a TCR beta motif comprising several highly homologous variants.

TCRdb re-called the 5' RACE reads with MiXCR, one entry per CDR3 protein. This sample has about 500,000 distinct CDR3 sequences, with under 5.5% found just once. The germline V and J ends were trimmed by 3 bases and 1 base, with 7 bases remaining between them. The germline CDR1 and CDR2 sequences are ENHRY and SYGVKD. CDR3 length: 13 amino acids. In this sample, this clonotype turned up many times. The antigen is undetermined. This TCR came from a male donor with ankylosing spondylitis. V gene TRBV10-3 combines with J gene TRBJ2-7; D is unresolved. The sequencing input was blood, either unsorted or a sorted T cell fraction (not recorded which). This CDR3 reads CAISDSGSYEQYF. CDR3 DNA sequence: TGTGCCATCAGTGATTCCGGTTCCTACGAGCAGTACTTC.